What follows are 10 T cell receptor beta chains derived from one specimen sequenced in a study of blood T cells in healthy people across ages. Next came a second PCR, run for about 6 to 12 cycles, which used a sample-barcoded 5' primer along with a J-beta primer mix. Using its own MiXCR run on the 5' RACE reads, TCRdb lists one record per CDR3 protein. The table shows more than 700,000 distinct CDR3 sequences, with around 45% occurring only once. Sample: blood. These receptors were obtained from a man aged 80 or over in good health.

This clonotype was detected ten times or more. The chain has TRBV13 and TRBJ2-5; D not resolved. Judging by the DNA end, TRBJ2-7 fits better; the J call may be wrong. The CDR3 consists of 12 residues. Germline CDR1 and CDR2: PRHDT and FYEKMQ (reference sequence). The CDR3 loop reads CASSPQVGEQYF. The CDR3 bases are TGTGCCAGCAGCCCCCAGGTGGGCGAGCAGTACTTC.

This chain connects TRBV5-8 to TRBJ2-1; 9 nucleotides match TRBD2. Per germline, CDR1 SGHTS and CDR2 YDEGEE. The trim removed 2 bases at V and 2 bases at J, leaving 5 bases unmatched. The CDR3 is made up of 16 amino acids. The CDR3 reads CASSFRSGGPYNEQFF. In nucleotides, the CDR3 is TGTGCCAGCAGCTTCCGAAGCGGGGGGCCCTACAATGAGCAGTTCTTC.

This clonotype appeared many times. The chain joins TRBV7-2 to TRBJ2-6; 11 bases fit TRBD1. The CDR3 is made up of 16 amino acids. Trimming removed 7 bases from V and 2 bases from J; junction bases left unmatched: 4. CDR1 and CDR2 (germline): SGHTA, FQGNSA. This chain's CDR3 is CASTGQGATGANVLTF. The CDR3 coding sequence is TGTGCCAGCACCGGACAGGGGGCGACTGGGGCCAACGTCCTGACTTTC.

The genes are TRBV20-1 and TRBJ1-4; 10 bases map to TRBD1. Germline lookup yields CDR1 DFQATT and CDR2 SNEGSKA (reference sequence). The CDR3 is 16 residues long. The V gene end was trimmed by 0 bases and the J gene end by 8 bases; junction bases not matched to a gene: 9. The CDR3 loop reads CSARDSTGTGVEKLFF. Written as DNA, the CDR3 is TGCAGTGCTAGAGATTCCACCGGGACAGGGGTGGAAAAACTGTTTTTT.

There are a few counts of this clonotype. This chain joins TRBV11-2 and TRBJ2-1; no reliable D call. Germline CDR1 is SGHAT and CDR2 is FQNNGV. CDR3 length: 11 residues. Deletions cut 4 bases from V and 7 bases from J, with 5 bases between. As DNA, the CDR3 is TGTGCCAGCAGCTGGAAGAATGAGCAGTTCTTC. The encoded protein is CASSWKNEQFF.

The chain carries TRBV7-9 and TRBJ1-6; perhaps TRBD1 as D (5 bases). With 6 bases removed from V and 10 bases from J, the gap between germline ends came to 16 bases. Germline CDR1 SEHNR, CDR2 FQNEAQ (reference sequence). The CDR3 sequence is 14 residues long. CDR3 nucleotide sequence: TGTGCCAGCAGTTATGGGCAGGGAGGCTCACCCCTCCACTTT. Translated: CASSYGQGGSPLHF.

A few counts support this clonotype. The V and J genes are TRBV24-1 and TRBJ2-3; tentatively, D is TRBD1 (5 bases). The CDR3 sequence is 16 residues long. Between the trimmed V and J ends, which lost 3 bases and 2 bases, there was a span of 14 bases. Germline values: CDR1 KGHDR, CDR2 SFDVKD. The CDR3 is CATSDPDSELTDTQYF. Here the CDR3 DNA reads TGTGCCACCAGTGATCCCGACAGCGAACTCACAGATACGCAGTATTTT.

The rearrangement joins TRBV4-2 to TRBJ2-3, with D tentatively TRBD1 (6 bases). There are 12 residues in the CDR3. Germline CDR1 LGHNA, CDR2 YNFKEQ. V was clipped by 6 bases and J by 8 bases, with 12 bases between them. The CDR3 is CASSSGAGTQYF. Here the CDR3 DNA reads TGTGCCAGCAGTTCAGGGGCGGGTACGCAGTATTTT.

The chain combines TRBV5-1 with TRBJ1-1; 9 nucleotides align to TRBD1. CDR3 size: 15 residues. The V gene end was trimmed by 5 bases and the J gene end by 2 bases; junction bases not matched to a gene: 7. Germline CDR1 is SGHRS and CDR2 is YFSETQ. In DNA form, the CDR3 reads TGCGCCAGCAGACAACAGACAGGGGGTAACACTGAAGCTTTCTTT. It codes for CASRQQTGGNTEAFF.

A single count supports this clonotype. The chain is built from TRBV7-2 and TRBJ2-1; D is possibly TRBD1 (6 bases). This CDR3 is 16 amino acids long. Germline V gene data show CDR1 as SGHTA and CDR2 as FQGNSA. V was cut by 3 bases and J by 1 base, with 13 bases left in between. In DNA form, the CDR3 reads TGTGCCAGCAGCTTTTCATTGGGGGCTTCCTACAATGAGCAGTTCTTC. Its translation is CASSFSLGASYNEQFF.